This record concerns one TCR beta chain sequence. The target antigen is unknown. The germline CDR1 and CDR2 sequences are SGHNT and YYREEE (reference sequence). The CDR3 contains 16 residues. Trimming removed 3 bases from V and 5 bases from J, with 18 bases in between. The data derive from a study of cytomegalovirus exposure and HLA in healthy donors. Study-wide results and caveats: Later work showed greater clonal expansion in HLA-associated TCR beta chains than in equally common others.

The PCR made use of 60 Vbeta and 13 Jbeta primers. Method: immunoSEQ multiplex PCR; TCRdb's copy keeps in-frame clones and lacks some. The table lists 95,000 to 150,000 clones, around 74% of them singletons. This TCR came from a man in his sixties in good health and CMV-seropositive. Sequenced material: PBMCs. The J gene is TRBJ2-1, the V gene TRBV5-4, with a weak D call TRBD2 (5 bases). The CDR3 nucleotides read TGTGCCAGCAGCTCTTCTCTGGACTGGATCGACAATGAGCAGTTCTTC. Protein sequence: CASSSSLDWIDNEQFF.